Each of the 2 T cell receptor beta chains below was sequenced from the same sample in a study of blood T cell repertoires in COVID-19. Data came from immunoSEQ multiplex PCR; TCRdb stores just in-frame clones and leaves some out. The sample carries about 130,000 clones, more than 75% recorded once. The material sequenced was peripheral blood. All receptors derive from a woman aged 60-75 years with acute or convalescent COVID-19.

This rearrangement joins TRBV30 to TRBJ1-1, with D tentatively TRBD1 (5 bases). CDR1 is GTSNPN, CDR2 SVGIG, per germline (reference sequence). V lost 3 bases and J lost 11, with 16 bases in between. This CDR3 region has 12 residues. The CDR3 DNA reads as TGTGCCTGGAGGTTCGGGGGATGGGAGGCTTTCTTT. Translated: CAWRFGGWEAFF.

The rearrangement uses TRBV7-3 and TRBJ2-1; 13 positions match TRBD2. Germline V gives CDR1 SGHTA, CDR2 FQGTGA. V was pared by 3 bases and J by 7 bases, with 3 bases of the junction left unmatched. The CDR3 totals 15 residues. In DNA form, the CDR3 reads TGTGCCAGCAGCTTGACTAGCGGGAGGAGGAATGAGCAGTTCTTC. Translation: CASSLTSGRRNEQFF.